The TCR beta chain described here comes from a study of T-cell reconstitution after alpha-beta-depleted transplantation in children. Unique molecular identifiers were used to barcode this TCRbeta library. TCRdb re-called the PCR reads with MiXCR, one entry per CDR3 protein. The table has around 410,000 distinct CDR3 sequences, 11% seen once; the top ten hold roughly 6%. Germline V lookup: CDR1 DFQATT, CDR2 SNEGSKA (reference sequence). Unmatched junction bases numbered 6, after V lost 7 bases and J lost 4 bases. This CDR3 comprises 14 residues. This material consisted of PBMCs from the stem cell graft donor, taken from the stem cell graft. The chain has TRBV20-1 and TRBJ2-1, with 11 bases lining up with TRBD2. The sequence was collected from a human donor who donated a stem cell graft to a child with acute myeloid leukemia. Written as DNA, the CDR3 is TGCAGTGGGGCATCTAGCGGGGGGTACAATGAGCAGTTCTTC. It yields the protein CSGASSGGYNEQFF.